The T cell receptor (beta chain) described here comes from a study of early T cells in non-severe SARS-CoV-2 infection. For the study at large: Sequencing input comprised bulk RNA from unsorted whole blood; chain pairing was not available.

Regarding the study as a whole: There was a bias toward anti-spike CD8 responses in VDJdb matching, which missed private and CD4 specificities.

Germline-derived CDR1 and CDR2 are GTSNPN and SVGIG (reference sequence). Trimming took 5 bases from V and 5 from J; bases not matched to a gene: 8. The CDR3 spans 13 residues. This clonotype was observed at least ten times. Its antigen remains unknown. Each single cDNA molecule received a unique molecular identifier. TCRdb fed the 5' RACE reads into MiXCR, producing one record per CDR3 protein. Of about 70,000 distinct CDR3 sequences in the sample, approximately 5% were seen once. Sample: whole blood, taken at baseline. This clonotype originated in an adult who was a healthcare worker with PCR-confirmed SARS-CoV-2 infection or an uninfected control (not recorded which). The chain links TRBV30 to TRBJ1-2; TRBD1 aligns across 7 bases. CDR3 sequence (DNA): TGTGCCTGGGACCGGGACAGATTATATGGCTACACCTTC. It yields the protein CAWDRDRLYGYTF.